Listed below are T cell receptor beta chains from one sample, sequenced in a study of blood T cells in healthy people across ages. TCRdb itself ran the 5' RACE reads through MiXCR, one entry per CDR3 protein. The sample has approximately 1,100,000 distinct CDR3 sequences, under 55% seen once; the top ten hold 15% to 20%. The sequenced sample consisted of blood. These receptor sequences come from a woman aged 55-75 years in good health. CDR3s include the opening cysteine and the closing phenylalanine or tryptophan. Each record gives: V gene, J gene, clone size, D gene, CDR3 DNA, CDR3 protein. D genes are given only for firm matches. Part of the rows lack a size; the others show once, few, many or a class for expanded clones.

TRBV18	TRBJ1-2	NA	NA	TGTGCCAGCTCACCCGGGGCGGCCGGAAACTATGGCTACACCTTC	CASSPGAAGNYGYTF
TRBV6-5	TRBJ2-5	NA	NA	TGTGCCAGCAGTTACTCAGGCCGGAGGGAGACCCAGTACTTC	CASSYSGRRETQYF
TRBV7-9	TRBJ2-1	NA	TRBD2	TGTGCCAGCACCCTTAACTTAACGGGACTAGCGGGATATGAGCAGTTCTTC	CASTLNLTGLAGYEQFF
TRBV20-1	TRBJ1-1	few	NA	TGCAGTGCTAGAGCCGGGCTCGCGATCACTGAAGCTTTCTTT	CSARAGLAITEAFF
TRBV24-1	TRBJ2-3	few	NA	TGTGCCACCAGTGCTCGACTAGGTACAGATACGCAGTATTTT	CATSARLGTDTQYF
TRBV20-1	TRBJ2-1	few	TRBD2	TGCAGTGCTCCCATGACTAGCGGGCCCTACAATGAGCAGTTCTTC	CSAPMTSGPYNEQFF
TRBV12-5	TRBJ2-1	few	TRBD2	TGTGCTAGTATGCTGGCTAGCGGGACCCAAGCCTCCTACAATGAGCAGTTCTTC	CASMLASGTQASYNEQFF
TRBV27	TRBJ2-7	NA	NA	TGTGCCAGCAGTTTTGCGCGGGCTACACACTCCTACGAGCAGTACTTC	CASSFARATHSYEQYF
TRBV6-2/TRBV6-3	TRBJ1-5	few	NA	TGTGCCGCGGGGAGCAATCAGCCCCAGCATTTT	CAAGSNQPQHF
TRBV5-5	TRBJ2-1	few	TRBD1	TGTGCCAGCACCTTGGGGGACAGATACAATGAGCAGTTCTTC	CASTLGDRYNEQFF
TRBV28	TRBJ2-6	NA	TRBD1	TGTGCCAGCAGTACCCGGGCACAGGGGACTGGGGCCAACGTCCTGACTTTC	CASSTRAQGTGANVLTF
TRBV5-6	TRBJ2-1	few	NA	TGTGCCAGCAGCTTGAAACTCGAGATATACAATGAGCAGTTCTTC	CASSLKLEIYNEQFF
TRBV11-2	TRBJ2-7	few	TRBD1	TGTGCCAGCAGCTTAGAAGGGGGCGAAACCTACGAGCAGTACTTC	CASSLEGGETYEQYF
TRBV3-1	TRBJ1-1	NA	NA	TGTGCCAGCAGCCAGACCCAACAAGGAGGTTGGGGCACTGAAGCTTTCTTT	CASSQTQQGGWGTEAFF
TRBV4-1	TRBJ1-5	NA	NA	TGCGCCAGCAGCCAAGAAGGAGGGGCAAAGAATCAGCCCCAGCATTTT	CASSQEGGAKNQPQHF
TRBV10-3	TRBJ2-3	NA	NA	TGTGCCATCAGCTCCGGGATCACAGATACGCAGTATTTT	CAISSGITDTQYF
TRBV3-1	TRBJ2-1	NA	TRBD2	TGTGCCGGCAGCCCGCCCCCTAGAGGGACTAGCGGGCACAATGAGCAGTTCTTC	CAGSPPPRGTSGHNEQFF
TRBV2	TRBJ2-7	NA	NA	TGTGCCAGCAGTGAAGGGGACAAGGGCGGGTTCTCCTCGTACGAGCAGTACTTC	CASSEGDKGGFSSYEQYF
TRBV7-3	TRBJ2-1	few	TRBD2	TGTGCCAGCAGCTGGACGACTAGCAGTGAGCAGTTCTTC	CASSWTTSSEQFF
TRBV28	TRBJ2-1	NA	TRBD2	TGTGCCAGCAGACCCGAGCGGGGCCTATCCTACAATGAGCAGTTCTTC	CASRPERGLSYNEQFF
TRBV29-1	TRBJ1-3	NA	NA	TGCAGCGTTGCATCAGGGACCTCGGCCGGAAACACCATATATTTT	CSVASGTSAGNTIYF
TRBV6-6	TRBJ2-3	few	TRBD2	TGTGCCAGCAGCAATGTCCTAGCGGGAGATTCAGATACGCAGTATTTT	CASSNVLAGDSDTQYF
TRBV24-1	TRBJ2-2	NA	NA	TGTGCCACCAGTGATCCCGGGCCCACCGGGGAGCTGTTTTTT	CATSDPGPTGELFF
TRBV4-1	TRBJ2-5	few	NA	TGCGCCAGCAGCCAAGAGGGGACTTTAACAGGGACCCAGTACTTC	CASSQEGTLTGTQYF
TRBV27	TRBJ2-3	few	NA	TGTGCCAGCAGACGAAACCCTAGCGCCCCGGGAGGCACAGATACGCAGTATTTT	CASRRNPSAPGGTDTQYF
TRBV7-2	TRBJ2-5	NA	TRBD2	TGTGCCAGCCCCCCTCCCGCGGGAGGGCGGGCCAATGAGCAGTACTTC	CASPPPAGGRANEQYF